A selection of T cell receptor beta chains follows, all from one sample in a study of early T cells in non-severe SARS-CoV-2 infection. TCRdb re-analysed the 5' RACE reads in MiXCR, keeping a single row per CDR3 protein. The repertoire has 50,000 to 70,000 distinct CDR3 sequences, 5.9% of them found once; the top ten carry 3.4%. Here the sequenced sample was whole blood, taken at baseline. These receptors all stem from an adult who was a healthcare worker with PCR-confirmed SARS-CoV-2 infection or an uninfected control (not recorded which). Both conserved end residues are trimmed from each CDR3.

TRBV7-9 ASSSTLGLADNEQF
TRBV28 ASSLRLAKGELF
TRBV28 ASTQGLARTYEQY
TRBV28 ASSFMATEAF
TRBV19 ASKTGVSLLGGYT
TRBV6-5 ASRRLAGGDNEQF
TRBV10-3 AIRNRVDTEAF
TRBV11-2 ASSFPGNSYEQY
TRBV30 AWSRRESSYNEQF
TRBV28 ASSLYGGAGTYEQY
TRBV4-1 ASSQDTRVGGAKSETQY